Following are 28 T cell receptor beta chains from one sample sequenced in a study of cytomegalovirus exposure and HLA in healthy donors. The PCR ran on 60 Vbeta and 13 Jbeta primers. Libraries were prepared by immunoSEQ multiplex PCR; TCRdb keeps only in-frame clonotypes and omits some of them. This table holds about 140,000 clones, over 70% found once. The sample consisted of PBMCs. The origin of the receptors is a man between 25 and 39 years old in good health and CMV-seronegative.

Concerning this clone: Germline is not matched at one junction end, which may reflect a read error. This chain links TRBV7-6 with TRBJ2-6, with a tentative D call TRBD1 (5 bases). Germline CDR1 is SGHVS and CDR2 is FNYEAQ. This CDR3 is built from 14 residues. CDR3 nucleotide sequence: TGTGCCAGCAGCCCCGGACCTGGGGCCAACGGCCTGACTTTC. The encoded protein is CASSPGPGANGLTF.

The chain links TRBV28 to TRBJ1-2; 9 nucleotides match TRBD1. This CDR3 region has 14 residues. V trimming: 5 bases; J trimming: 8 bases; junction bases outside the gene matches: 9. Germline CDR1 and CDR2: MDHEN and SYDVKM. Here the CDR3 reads CASSTLQGARGYTF. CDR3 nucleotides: TGTGCCAGCAGTACCCTACAGGGGGCGCGAGGCTACACCTTC.

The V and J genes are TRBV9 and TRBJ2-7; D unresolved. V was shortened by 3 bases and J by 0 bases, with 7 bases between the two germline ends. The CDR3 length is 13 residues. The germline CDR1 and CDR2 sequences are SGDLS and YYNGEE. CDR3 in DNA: TGTGCCAGCAGCGGCACTGACTCCTACGAGCAGTACTTC. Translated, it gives CASSGTDSYEQYF.

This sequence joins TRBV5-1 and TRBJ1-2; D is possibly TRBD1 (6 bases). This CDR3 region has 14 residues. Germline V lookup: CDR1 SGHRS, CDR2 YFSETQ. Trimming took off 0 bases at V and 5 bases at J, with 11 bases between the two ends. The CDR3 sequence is CASSLEGGAYGYTF. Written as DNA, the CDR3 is TGCGCCAGCAGCTTGGAGGGGGGGGCGTATGGCTACACCTTC.

The CDR3 is CASSATSEYNEQFF. The DNA for the CDR3 is TGTGCCAGCAGTGCCACTAGCGAGTACAATGAGCAGTTCTTC. This chain links TRBV6-6 with TRBJ2-1; 7 bases are shared with TRBD2. The CDR3 is 14 amino acids. Trimming at V came to 5 bases and at J to 4 bases, leaving 5 bases not matched to a gene. Germline CDR1 is MNHNY and CDR2 is SVGAGI (reference sequence).

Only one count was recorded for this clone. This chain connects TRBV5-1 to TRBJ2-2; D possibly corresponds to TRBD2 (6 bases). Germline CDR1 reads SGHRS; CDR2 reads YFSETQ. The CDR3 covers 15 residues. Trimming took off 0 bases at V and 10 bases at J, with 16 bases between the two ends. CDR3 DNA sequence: TGCGCCAGCAGCTTGGAGGCTAGCGCGCAGATGGAGCTGTTTTTT. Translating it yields CASSLEASAQMELFF.

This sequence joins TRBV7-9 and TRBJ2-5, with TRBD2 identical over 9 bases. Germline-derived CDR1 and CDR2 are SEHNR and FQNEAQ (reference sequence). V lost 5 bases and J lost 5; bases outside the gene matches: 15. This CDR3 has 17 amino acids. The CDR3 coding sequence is TGTGCCAGCAGCCCGGAGGGCGGGGGGGCTCGACTGGAGACCCAGTACTTC. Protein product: CASSPEGGGARLETQYF.

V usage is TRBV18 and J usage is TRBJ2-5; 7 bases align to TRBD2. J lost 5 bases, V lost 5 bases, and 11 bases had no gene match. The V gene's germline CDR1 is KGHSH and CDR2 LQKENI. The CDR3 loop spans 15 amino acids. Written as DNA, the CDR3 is TGTGCCAGCTCAGAAGGTATCCGGGGAGGGGAGACCCAGTACTTC. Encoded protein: CASSEGIRGGETQYF.

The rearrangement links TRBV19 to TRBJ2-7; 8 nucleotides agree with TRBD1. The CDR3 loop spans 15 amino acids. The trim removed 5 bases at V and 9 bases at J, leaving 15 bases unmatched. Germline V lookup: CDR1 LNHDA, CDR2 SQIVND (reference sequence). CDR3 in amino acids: CASSPGQGGFGGQYF. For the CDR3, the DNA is TGTGCCAGTAGTCCTGGACAGGGAGGATTTGGTGGGCAGTACTTC.

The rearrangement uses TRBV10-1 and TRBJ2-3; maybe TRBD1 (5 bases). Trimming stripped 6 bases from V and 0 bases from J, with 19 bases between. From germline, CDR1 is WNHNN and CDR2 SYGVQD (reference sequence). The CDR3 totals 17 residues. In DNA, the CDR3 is TGCGCCAGCAGCCAGACGTTGGGGCGGTATAGCACAGATACGCAGTATTTT. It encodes CASSQTLGRYSTDTQYF.

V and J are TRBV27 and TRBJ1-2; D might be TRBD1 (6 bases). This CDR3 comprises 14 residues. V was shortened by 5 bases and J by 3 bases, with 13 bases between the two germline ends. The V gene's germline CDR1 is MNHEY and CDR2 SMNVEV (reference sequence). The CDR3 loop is CASSPYRVDYGYTF. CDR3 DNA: TGTGCCAGCAGTCCATACAGGGTTGACTATGGCTACACCTTC.

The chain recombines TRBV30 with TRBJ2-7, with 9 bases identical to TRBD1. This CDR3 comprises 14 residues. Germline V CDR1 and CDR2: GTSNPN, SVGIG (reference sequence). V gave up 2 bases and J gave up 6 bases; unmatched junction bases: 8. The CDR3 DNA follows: TGTGCCTGGAGTCCGGGACAGGGCGTGGGCGAGCAGTACTTC. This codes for CAWSPGQGVGEQYF.

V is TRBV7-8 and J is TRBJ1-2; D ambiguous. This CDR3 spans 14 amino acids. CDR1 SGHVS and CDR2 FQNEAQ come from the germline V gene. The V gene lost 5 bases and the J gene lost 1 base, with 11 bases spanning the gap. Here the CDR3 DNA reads TGTGCCAGCAGCCGTGACACCTTTAACTATGGCTACACCTTC. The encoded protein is CASSRDTFNYGYTF.

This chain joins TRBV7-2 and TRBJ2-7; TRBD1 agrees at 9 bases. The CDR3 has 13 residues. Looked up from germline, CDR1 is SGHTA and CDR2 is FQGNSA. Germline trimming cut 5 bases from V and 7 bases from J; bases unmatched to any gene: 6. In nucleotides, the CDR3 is TGTGCCAGCAGCCGGGACAGGGAGAGTGAGCAGTACTTC. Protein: CASSRDRESEQYF.

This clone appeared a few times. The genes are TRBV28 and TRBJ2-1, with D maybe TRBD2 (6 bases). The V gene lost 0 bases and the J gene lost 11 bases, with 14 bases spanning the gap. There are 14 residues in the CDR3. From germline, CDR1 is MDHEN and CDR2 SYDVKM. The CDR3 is CASSLWSSAVQQFF. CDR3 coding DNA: TGTGCCAGCAGTTTATGGTCTAGCGCGGTCCAGCAGTTCTTC.

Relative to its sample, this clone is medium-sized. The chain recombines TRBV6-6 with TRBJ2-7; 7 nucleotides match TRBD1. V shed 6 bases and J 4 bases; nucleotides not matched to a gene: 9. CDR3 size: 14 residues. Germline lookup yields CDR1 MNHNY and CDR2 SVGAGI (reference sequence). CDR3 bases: TGTGCCAGCAGGCAGGGGGACCTCTTTTACGAGCAGTACTTC. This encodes CASRQGDLFYEQYF.

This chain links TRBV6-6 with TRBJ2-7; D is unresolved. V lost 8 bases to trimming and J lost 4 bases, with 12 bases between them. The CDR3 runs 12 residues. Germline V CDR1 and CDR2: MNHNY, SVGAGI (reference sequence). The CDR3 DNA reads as TGTGCCAGCGGCTCATTGGTTTACGAGCAGTACTTC. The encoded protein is CASGSLVYEQYF.

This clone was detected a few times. The DNA for the CDR3 is TGCGCCAGCAGACGGACTAGCGACCACTACAATGAGCAGTTCTTC. Its translation: CASRRTSDHYNEQFF. The J gene is TRBJ2-1, the V gene TRBV5-1; 9 bases agree with TRBD2. The CDR3 spans 15 residues. V lost 5 bases and J lost 3; bases outside the gene matches: 6. Germline values: CDR1 SGHRS, CDR2 YFSETQ.

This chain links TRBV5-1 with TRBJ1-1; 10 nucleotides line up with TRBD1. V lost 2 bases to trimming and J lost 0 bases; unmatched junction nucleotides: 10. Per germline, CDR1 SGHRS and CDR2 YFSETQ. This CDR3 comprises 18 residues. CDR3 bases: TGCGCCAGCAGCTTAACCGGGACAGGGGCCTCGATGAACACTGAAGCTTTCTTT. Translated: CASSLTGTGASMNTEAFF.

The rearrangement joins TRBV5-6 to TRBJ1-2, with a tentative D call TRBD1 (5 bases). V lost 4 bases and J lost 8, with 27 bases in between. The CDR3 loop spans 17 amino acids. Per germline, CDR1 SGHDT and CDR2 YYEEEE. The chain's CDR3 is CASSRMTELATYVGYTF. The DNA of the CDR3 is TGTGCCAGCAGCAGGATGACAGAGCTAGCGACGTATGTAGGCTACACCTTC.

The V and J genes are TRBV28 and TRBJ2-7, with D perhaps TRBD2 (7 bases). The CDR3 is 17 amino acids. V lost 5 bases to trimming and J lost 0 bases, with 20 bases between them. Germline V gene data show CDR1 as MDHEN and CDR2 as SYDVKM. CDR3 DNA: TGTGCCAGCAGTCCGCCGAAGGGGGGGCGCGACTCCTACGAGCAGTACTTC. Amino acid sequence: CASSPPKGGRDSYEQYF.

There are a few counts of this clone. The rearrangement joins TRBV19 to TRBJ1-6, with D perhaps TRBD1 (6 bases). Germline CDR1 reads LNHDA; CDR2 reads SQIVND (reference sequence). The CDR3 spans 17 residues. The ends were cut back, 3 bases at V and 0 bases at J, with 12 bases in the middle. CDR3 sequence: CASSIRQASSYNSPLHF. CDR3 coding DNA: TGTGCCAGTAGTATCCGACAGGCCAGCTCCTATAATTCACCCCTCCACTTT.

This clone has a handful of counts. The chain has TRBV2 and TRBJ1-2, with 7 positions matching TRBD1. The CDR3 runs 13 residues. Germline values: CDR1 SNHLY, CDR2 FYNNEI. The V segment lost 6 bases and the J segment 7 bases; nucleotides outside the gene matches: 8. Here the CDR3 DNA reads TGTGCCAGCAGGGAGGGGGCGAAAGGTGGCTACACCTTC. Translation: CASREGAKGGYTF.

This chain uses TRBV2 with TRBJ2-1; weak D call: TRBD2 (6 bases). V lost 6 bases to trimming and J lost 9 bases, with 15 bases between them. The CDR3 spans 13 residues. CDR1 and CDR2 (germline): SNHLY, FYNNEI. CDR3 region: CASRATSSTEQFF. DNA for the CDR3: TGTGCCAGCAGGGCGACTAGTAGCACTGAGCAGTTCTTC.

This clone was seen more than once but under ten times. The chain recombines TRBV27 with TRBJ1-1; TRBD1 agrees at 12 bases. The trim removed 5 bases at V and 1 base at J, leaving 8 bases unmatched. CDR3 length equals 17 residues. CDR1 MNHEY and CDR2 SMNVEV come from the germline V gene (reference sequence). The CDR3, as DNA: TGTGCCAGCAGTCCGTACCCGGGACAGGGGGCGAACACTGAAGCTTTCTTT. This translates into CASSPYPGQGANTEAFF.

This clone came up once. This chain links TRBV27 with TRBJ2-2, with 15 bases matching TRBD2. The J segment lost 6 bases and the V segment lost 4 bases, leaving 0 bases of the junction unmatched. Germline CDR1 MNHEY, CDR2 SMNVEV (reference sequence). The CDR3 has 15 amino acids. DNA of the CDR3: TGTGCCAGCAGTTGGACTAGCGGGAGGGCCGGGGAGCTGTTTTTT. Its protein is CASSWTSGRAGELFF.

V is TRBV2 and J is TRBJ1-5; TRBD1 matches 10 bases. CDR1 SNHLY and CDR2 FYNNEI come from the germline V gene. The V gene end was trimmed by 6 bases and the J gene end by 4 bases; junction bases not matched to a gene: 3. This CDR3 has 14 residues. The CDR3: CASSADRGNQPQHF. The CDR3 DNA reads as TGTGCCAGCAGCGCGGACAGGGGGAATCAGCCCCAGCATTTT.

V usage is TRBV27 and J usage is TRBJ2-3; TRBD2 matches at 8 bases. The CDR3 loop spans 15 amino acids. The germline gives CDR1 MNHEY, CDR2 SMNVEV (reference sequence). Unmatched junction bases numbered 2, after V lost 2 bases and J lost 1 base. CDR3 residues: CASSLRRGGTDTQYF. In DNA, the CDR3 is TGTGCCAGCAGTTTAAGGCGGGGGGGCACAGATACGCAGTATTTT.